The 21 T cell receptor beta chains below all came from one sample that was sequenced in a study of T cell responses to AZD1222 COVID-19 vaccine. Clones were sequenced by immunoSEQ multiplex PCR, and TCRdb holds only the in-frame ones, with some missing. The table includes approximately 140,000 clones, 80% to 95% detected once. This specimen was peripheral blood, taken 28 days after the second AZD1222 dose. The receptors derive from an adult who received the AZD1222 COVID-19 vaccine.

This clone was observed a few times. The V gene is TRBV29-1, the J gene TRBJ1-3; no clear D. The germline V and J ends were trimmed by 6 bases and 0 bases, with 12 bases remaining between them. CDR3 length: 14 amino acids. In germline, CDR1 is SQVTM, CDR2 ANQGSEA. The CDR3 DNA sequence: TGCAGCGTGGTAACCGAGGGCTCTGGAAACACCATATATTTT. Its translation: CSVVTEGSGNTIYF.

The chain couples TRBV6-5 to TRBJ2-2; D uncertain. Between the trimmed V and J ends, which lost 2 bases and 5 bases, there was a span of 9 bases. The V gene's germline CDR1 is MNHEY and CDR2 SVGAGI. The CDR3 covers 14 residues. As DNA, the CDR3 is TGTGCCAGCAGTTACGGGGTCGGAACCGGGGAGCTGTTTTTT. It specifies CASSYGVGTGELFF.

The rearrangement joins TRBV4-3 to TRBJ2-5, with a possible D match to TRBD2 (6 bases). V lost 0 bases to trimming and J lost 4 bases, with 12 bases between them. Germline values: CDR1 LGHNA, CDR2 YSLEER. The CDR3 is 15 residues long. This chain's CDR3 is CASSQDRPGAETQYF. The CDR3 DNA is TGCGCCAGCAGCCAAGATCGTCCGGGAGCAGAGACCCAGTACTTC.

The rearrangement joins TRBV6-1 to TRBJ1-3, with D maybe TRBD1 (5 bases). This CDR3 has 17 amino acids. Between the trimmed V and J ends, which lost 2 bases and 4 bases, there was a span of 18 bases. The germline gives CDR1 MNHNS, CDR2 SASEGT. The CDR3 nucleotides are TGTGCCAGCAGTGAAAGGTGGCAGGGAGCGCTCGGAAACACCATATATTTT. Translation: CASSERWQGALGNTIYF.

The gene calls are TRBV2 and TRBJ2-7; 8 bases are a match to TRBD1. V shed 7 bases, J shed 6 bases, and the junction held 8 bases outside the gene matches. This CDR3 contains 13 residues. Germline assignment: CDR1 SNHLY and CDR2 FYNNEI. For the CDR3, the DNA is TGTGCCAGCACCCGGACAGGGAATAGCGAGCAGTACTTC. It yields the protein CASTRTGNSEQYF.

The table lists this clone with a count of one. The CDR3, as DNA: TGTGCCAGCAGCTTAGTACCGATCACAGATACGCAGTATTTT. Protein product: CASSLVPITDTQYF. The chain uses TRBV11-2 and TRBJ2-3; D is ambiguous. The CDR3 has 14 residues. V was cut by 1 base and J by 2 bases, with 7 bases left in between. From germline, CDR1 is SGHAT and CDR2 FQNNGV.

This clone has just one count. Here the CDR3 reads CASSQALTDTQYF. CDR3 in DNA: TGTGCCAGCAGCCAAGCGCTCACAGATACGCAGTATTTT. V and J are TRBV3-1 (or the pseudogene TRBV3-2) and TRBJ2-3; D not certain. Trimming removed 1 base at V and 2 bases at J, with 4 bases between. This CDR3 is built from 13 residues. Germline V gene lookup returns CDR1 LGHDT and CDR2 YNNKEL (reference sequence).

Only one count was recorded for this clone. The germline gene is not matched at one end of the junction; a read error may be the cause. The rearrangement links TRBV11-2 to TRBJ2-3; no clear D. CDR1 and CDR2 (germline): SGHAT, FQNNGV. This CDR3 has 12 amino acids. The CDR3: CASTLGRDTQYF. CDR3 sequence (DNA): TGTGCCAGCACCTTAGGAAGAGATACGCAGTATTTT.

The chain joins TRBV10-3 to TRBJ2-2, with D perhaps matching TRBD1 (6 bases). Trimming removed 6 bases at V and 0 bases at J, with 11 bases between. Germline lookup yields CDR1 ENHRY and CDR2 SYGVKD. The CDR3 runs 15 residues. This chain's CDR3 is CAISNGQSNTGELFF. The CDR3 bases are TGTGCCATCAGCAATGGACAGTCGAACACCGGGGAGCTGTTTTTT.

The chain carries TRBV19 and TRBJ1-3; no firm D call. V was cut by 3 bases and J by 0 bases, with 9 bases left in between. This CDR3 has 15 residues. Germline loops: CDR1 LNHDA, CDR2 SQIVND (reference sequence). CDR3 sequence: CASSIGYHSGNTIYF. Written as DNA, the CDR3 is TGTGCCAGTAGTATCGGGTACCACTCTGGAAACACCATATATTTT.

The V and J genes are TRBV7-9 and TRBJ1-2; a possible D gene is TRBD1 (5 bases). Looked up from germline, CDR1 is SEHNR and CDR2 is FQNEAQ (reference sequence). The CDR3 consists of 17 residues. Between the trimmed V and J ends, which lost 2 bases and 1 base, there was a span of 17 bases. CDR3 sequence: CASSLTGRGNINYGYTF. The CDR3 DNA reads TGTGCCAGCAGCTTAACCGGACGGGGCAATATTAACTATGGCTACACCTTC.

The chain employs TRBV11-3 and TRBJ2-1; 9 nucleotides agree with TRBD2. The CDR3 is 15 residues long. V was pared by 1 base and J by 7 bases, with 5 bases of the junction left unmatched. The germline V gene has CDR1 SGHNT and CDR2 YENEEA. CDR3 in DNA: TGTGCCAGCAGCTTAGTTGCGGGAGGGTGGAATGAGCAGTTCTTC. This sequence encodes CASSLVAGGWNEQFF.

The chain employs TRBV5-1 and TRBJ1-4; possibly TRBD1 for D (6 bases). The length of the CDR3 is 14 residues. The germline gives CDR1 SGHRS, CDR2 YFSETQ. V was clipped by 0 bases and J by 6 bases, with 9 bases between them. This chain's CDR3 is CASSLEGGDEKLFF. CDR3 bases: TGCGCCAGCAGCTTGGAAGGGGGAGATGAAAAACTGTTTTTT.

The chain recombines TRBV10-3 with TRBJ2-5; TRBD1 agrees at 9 bases. The CDR3 has 13 residues. The germline V gene encodes CDR1 ENHRY and CDR2 SYGVKD. V shed 3 bases and J 5 bases; nucleotides not matched to a gene: 1. CDR3 DNA sequence: TGTGCCATCAGTGACGACAGGGGGGAGACCCAGTACTTC. It is translated as CAISDDRGETQYF.

The gene calls are TRBV30 and TRBJ2-7, with D possibly matching TRBD2 (7 bases). This CDR3 comprises 13 residues. V lost 5 bases, J lost 3 bases, and 14 bases lay in between. Germline V gene sequence: CDR1 GTSNPN, CDR2 SVGIG (reference sequence). The CDR3 coding sequence is TGTGCCTGGGGGGGGGCGCATCTCTACGAGCAGTACTTC. It specifies CAWGGAHLYEQYF.

The chain recombines TRBV5-4 with TRBJ2-1; TRBD1 is a possible D gene (5 bases). CDR3 length equals 14 residues. V lost 4 bases and J 3 bases, leaving 11 bases between the germline ends. Germline lookup yields CDR1 SGHNT and CDR2 YYREEE (reference sequence). Here the CDR3 reads CASSPRQIYNEQFF. CDR3 in DNA: TGTGCCAGCAGCCCTCGACAGATCTACAATGAGCAGTTCTTC.

The chain carries TRBV4-3 and TRBJ2-7; TRBD2 agrees at 7 bases. Germline values: CDR1 LGHNA, CDR2 YSLEER. The CDR3 runs to 14 residues. V shed 1 base and J 4 bases; nucleotides not matched to a gene: 4. The CDR3 region is CASSQGVSGYEQYF. CDR3 DNA: TGCGCCAGCAGCCAAGGAGTTAGCGGGTACGAGCAGTACTTC.

V is TRBV29-1 and J is TRBJ1-2; unclear D gene. The CDR3 consists of 12 residues. Germline values: CDR1 SQVTM, CDR2 ANQGSEA. V lost 2 bases, J lost 8 bases, and 12 bases lay in between. Here the CDR3 reads CSVETRTLGYTF. DNA for the CDR3: TGCAGCGTTGAAACGAGGACGCTCGGCTACACCTTC.

The genes are TRBV20-1 and TRBJ2-5, with D unclear. This CDR3 contains 11 residues. CDR1 is DFQATT, CDR2 SNEGSKA, per germline (reference sequence). Trimming took off 5 bases at V and 3 bases at J, with 7 bases between the two ends. CDR3 sequence: CSAGNKETQYF. The CDR3 nucleotides are TGCAGTGCTGGAAACAAAGAGACCCAGTACTTC.

This chain uses TRBV4-3 with TRBJ2-7; TRBD1 or TRBD2 may be the D gene (5 bases each). V was trimmed by 0 bases and J by 0 bases, leaving 15 bases between them. Looked up from germline, CDR1 is LGHNA and CDR2 is YSLEER. The length of the CDR3 is 17 residues. The CDR3, as DNA: TGCGCCAGCAGCCAAGAAATAACGAGGGACGGCTCCTACGAGCAGTACTTC. Translation: CASSQEITRDGSYEQYF.

This chain joins TRBV7-2 and TRBJ1-1; 8 nucleotides line up with TRBD1. V lost 2 bases and J lost 5; bases outside the gene matches: 4. Germline loops: CDR1 SGHTA, CDR2 FQGNSA. The CDR3 loop spans 14 amino acids. The CDR3 DNA follows: TGTGCCAGCAGCTTACAGGGGGCTAGAACTGAAGCTTTCTTT. This sequence encodes CASSLQGARTEAFF.